The 20 T cell receptor beta chains reported below all come from one sample, sequenced in a study of OX40 agonist ivuxolimab in advanced cancers. TCRdb's copy holds only in-frame clones and misses some; the assay was immunoSEQ multiplex PCR. Seen here are about 52,000 clones, around 85% observed once, and the top ten hold 11% to 15%. The input for sequencing was CD4+ or CD8+ T cells sorted from blood, taken in a trial of the OX40 agonist ivuxolimab. These receptors were collected from an adult with an advanced solid tumor such as melanoma, head and neck, liver or kidney cancer.

This clone was picked up a small number of times. V gene TRBV5-8 combines with J gene TRBJ1-2, with D uncertain. This CDR3 contains 17 residues. CDR1 SGHTS and CDR2 YDEGEE come from the germline V gene. Deletions cut 0 bases from V and 3 bases from J, with 18 bases between. The CDR3, as DNA: TGTGCCAGCAGCTTGGAGGTCCCTCTCCATAAGGACTATGGCTACACCTTC. Translating gives CASSLEVPLHKDYGYTF.

The chain links TRBV6-6 to TRBJ2-2; no reliable D call. The V end was cut by 6 bases, the J end by 6 bases, with 8 bases between. This CDR3 is built from 12 residues. Germline lookup yields CDR1 MNHNY and CDR2 SVGAGI (reference sequence). Written as DNA, the CDR3 is TGTGCCAGCAGCTCCCTTCCCGGGGAGCTGTTTTTT. Its protein is CASSSLPGELFF.

This clone appeared many times. V and J are TRBV7-8 and TRBJ2-7, with no clear D. Germline V gives CDR1 SGHVS, CDR2 FQNEAQ. V was pared by 1 base and J by 3 bases, with 16 bases between. The CDR3 extends over 16 amino acids. CDR3 in amino acids: CASSLGLAISLYEQYF. CDR3 DNA: TGTGCCAGCAGCTTAGGTTTGGCTATTTCCCTCTACGAGCAGTACTTC. The variable domain in full, completed from reference TRBV7-8 and TRBJ2-7, reads GAGVSQSPRYKVAKRGQDVALRCDPISGHVSLFWYQQALGQGPEFLTYFQNEAQLDKSGLPSDRFFAERPEGSVSTLKIQRTQQEDSAVYLCASSLGLAISLYEQYFGPGTRLTVT.

Only a few counts were recorded for this clone. V and J are TRBV4-1 and TRBJ1-2; no firm D call. The CDR3 is 16 residues long. From germline, CDR1 is MGHRA and CDR2 YSYEKL. Trimming stripped 0 bases from V and 0 bases from J, with 11 bases between. The CDR3 is CASSQDPRLANYGYTF. Here the CDR3 DNA reads TGCGCCAGCAGCCAAGATCCAAGGCTTGCTAACTATGGCTACACCTTC.

The chain carries TRBV11-2 and TRBJ2-7; D is uncertain. The CDR3 has 12 residues. The germline V gene encodes CDR1 SGHAT and CDR2 FQNNGV. Trimming pared 5 bases from V and 6 bases from J, leaving 11 bases between. CDR3 DNA sequence: TGTGCCAGCAGCCCCACGTTCCTCGAGCAGTACTTC. Translation: CASSPTFLEQYF.

The chain recombines TRBV9 with TRBJ2-7; 9 bases are a match to TRBD1. The germline CDR1 and CDR2 sequences are SGDLS and YYNGEE. There are 14 residues in the CDR3. The junction had 3 bases not matched to a gene; V was cut back by 0 bases and J by 5 bases. The chain's CDR3 is CASSVGQGGHEQYF. In DNA, the CDR3 is TGTGCCAGCAGCGTAGGACAGGGGGGCCACGAGCAGTACTTC.

This chain uses TRBV30 with TRBJ2-7; no reliable D call. Germline CDR1 is GTSNPN and CDR2 is SVGIG (reference sequence). The CDR3 runs to 13 residues. Trimming removed 4 bases at V and 2 bases at J, with 12 bases between. The CDR3 sequence is CAWIPDGTYEQYF. CDR3 nucleotides: TGTGCCTGGATCCCCGACGGAACCTACGAGCAGTACTTC.

The chain couples TRBV11-2 to TRBJ2-7; D assignment may be TRBD1 or TRBD2 (5 bases each). Trimming pared 5 bases from V and 2 bases from J, leaving 16 bases between. The CDR3 runs 15 residues. Germline V gene lookup returns CDR1 SGHAT and CDR2 FQNNGV. The CDR3 bases are TGTGCCAGCAGCCCGGATTGGCAGGGACCCTACGAGCAGTACTTC. Translating gives CASSPDWQGPYEQYF.

DNA for the CDR3: TGTGCCAGCAGCCAAGAAAGATGGGGGGTTAACACTGAAGCTTTCTTT. Its translation is CASSQERWGVNTEAFF. V usage is TRBV4-2 and J usage is TRBJ1-1, with D possibly TRBD1 on 5 matching bases. Trimming took 0 bases from V and 2 from J, leaving 13 bases between them. CDR1 and CDR2 from the germline V gene are LGHNA and YNFKEQ. The CDR3 is 16 residues long.

This sequence joins TRBV11-2 and TRBJ2-7, with a weak D call TRBD2 (6 bases). CDR1 is SGHAT, CDR2 FQNNGV, per germline. V gave up 2 bases and J gave up 0 bases, with 8 bases separating them. The CDR3 has 14 amino acids. The CDR3, as DNA: TGTGCCAGCAGCTTATGGGGGGTCTCCTACGAGCAGTACTTC. It is translated as CASSLWGVSYEQYF.

To note about this clone: Other DNA sequences of this sample code for an identical CDR3. The chain is built from TRBV5-6 and TRBJ2-7, with 7 bases fitting TRBD1. CDR1 is SGHDT, CDR2 YYEEEE, per germline. This CDR3 spans 14 amino acids. V shed 4 bases and J 2 bases; nucleotides not matched to a gene: 6. The CDR3 region has the DNA TGTGCCAGCAGCCTGACAGGGTTGGCCTACGAGCAGTACTTC. This encodes CASSLTGLAYEQYF. Variable domain in full (rest from reference TRBV5-6 and TRBJ2-7): DAGVTQSPTHLIKTRGQQVTLRCSPKSGHDTVSWYQQALGQGPQFIFQYYEEEERQRGNFPDRFSGHQFPNYSSELNVNALLLGDSALYLCASSLTGLAYEQYFGPGTRLTVT.

V gene TRBV30 combines with J gene TRBJ1-2; a weak D match, TRBD1 (5 bases). The V gene's germline CDR1 is GTSNPN and CDR2 SVGIG (reference sequence). The V and J ends lost 5 bases and 6 bases respectively, with 19 bases between them. The CDR3 is 14 residues long. The CDR3: CAWVIQERRNGYTF. The CDR3 DNA reads TGTGCCTGGGTTATACAGGAAAGGAGGAATGGCTACACCTTC.

The chain uses TRBV7-9 and TRBJ2-2, with a tentative D call TRBD2 (5 bases). This CDR3 region has 17 residues. Germline V gene sequence: CDR1 SEHNR, CDR2 FQNEAQ (reference sequence). With 1 base removed from V and 3 bases from J, the gap between germline ends came to 15 bases. The chain's CDR3 is CASSLEPGGWDTGELFF. CDR3 DNA sequence: TGTGCCAGCAGCTTAGAGCCCGGAGGTTGGGACACCGGGGAGCTGTTTTTT.

In this sample, this clone turned up once. The CDR3 DNA sequence: TGTGCCAGTGCATCTTCCGGGACAATGGGCACTGAAGCTTTCTTT. Protein: CASASSGTMGTEAFF. The rearrangement joins TRBV19 to TRBJ1-1; TRBD1 is a possible D gene (6 bases). Germline-derived CDR1 and CDR2 are LNHDA and SQIVND (reference sequence). V lost 8 bases and J lost 4, with 20 bases in between. This CDR3 is built from 15 residues.

The chain has TRBV2 and TRBJ1-4; no firm D call. The CDR3 extends over 16 amino acids. Germline V gene lookup returns CDR1 SNHLY and CDR2 FYNNEI. V gave up 6 bases and J gave up 0 bases, with 14 bases separating them. Written as DNA, the CDR3 is TGTGCCAGCAGCCTCGCCCCTACAGCAACTAATGAAAAACTGTTTTTT. Translation gives CASSLAPTATNEKLFF.

The chain has TRBV11-2 and TRBJ2-1; TRBD2 is a possible D gene (6 bases). The germline V gene has CDR1 SGHAT and CDR2 FQNNGV. Between the trimmed V and J ends, which lost 7 bases and 12 bases, there was a span of 22 bases. The CDR3 has 14 residues. CDR3 region: CASNPGLPLTGQFF. In DNA form, the CDR3 reads TGTGCCAGCAACCCGGGACTGCCCTTAACGGGGCAGTTCTTC.

J is TRBJ1-5 and V is TRBV4-1; D call uncertain. Germline CDR1 reads MGHRA; CDR2 reads YSYEKL. Deletions cut 1 base from V and 8 bases from J, with 21 bases between. The CDR3 is 17 residues long. DNA of the CDR3: TGCGCCAGCAGCCAAGTCCAATCCCACGACGGCCGGGAGCCCCAGCATTTT. Its protein is CASSQVQSHDGREPQHF.

V and J are TRBV11-2 and TRBJ2-5, with 14 nucleotides matching TRBD2. The CDR3 consists of 18 residues. V lost 3 bases, J lost 5 bases, and 11 bases stayed unmatched. Germline CDR1 and CDR2: SGHAT and FQNNGV. The CDR3 DNA reads TGTGCCAGCAGCTTTTTTCCCCGACTAGCGGGGGGGCCGGAGACCCAGTACTTC. Its protein product is CASSFFPRLAGGPETQYF.

The rearrangement links TRBV7-2 to TRBJ2-1; perhaps TRBD1 as D (5 bases). Germline CDR1 and CDR2: SGHTA and FQGNSA. This CDR3 has 18 amino acids. V lost 4 bases and J 3 bases, leaving 22 bases between the germline ends. DNA of the CDR3: TGTGCCAGCAGCTGGGGCTCCGTCAAGGGCACCCTCTACAATGAGCAGTTCTTC. This codes for CASSWGSVKGTLYNEQFF.

This clone was detected once. The chain joins TRBV4-3 to TRBJ1-2; the D gene is possibly TRBD1 (5 bases). Germline loops: CDR1 LGHNA, CDR2 YSLEER. This CDR3 comprises 16 residues. Trimming took off 1 base at V and 0 bases at J, with 12 bases between the two ends. The chain's CDR3 is CASSQGTGRANYGYTF. The CDR3 nucleotides are TGCGCCAGCAGCCAAGGTACAGGTAGAGCTAACTATGGCTACACCTTC.